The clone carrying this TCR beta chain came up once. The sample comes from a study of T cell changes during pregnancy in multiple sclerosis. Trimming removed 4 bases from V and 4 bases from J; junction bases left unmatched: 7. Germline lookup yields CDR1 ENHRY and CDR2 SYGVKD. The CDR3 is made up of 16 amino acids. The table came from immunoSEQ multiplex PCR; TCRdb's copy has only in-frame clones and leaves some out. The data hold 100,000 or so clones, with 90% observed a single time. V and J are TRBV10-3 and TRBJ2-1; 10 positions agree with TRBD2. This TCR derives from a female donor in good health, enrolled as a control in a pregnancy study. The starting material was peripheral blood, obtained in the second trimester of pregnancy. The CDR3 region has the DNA TGTGCCATCAGTGGCCTCCAAGCGGGAGGGTACAATGAGCAGTTCTTC. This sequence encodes CAISGLQAGGYNEQFF.